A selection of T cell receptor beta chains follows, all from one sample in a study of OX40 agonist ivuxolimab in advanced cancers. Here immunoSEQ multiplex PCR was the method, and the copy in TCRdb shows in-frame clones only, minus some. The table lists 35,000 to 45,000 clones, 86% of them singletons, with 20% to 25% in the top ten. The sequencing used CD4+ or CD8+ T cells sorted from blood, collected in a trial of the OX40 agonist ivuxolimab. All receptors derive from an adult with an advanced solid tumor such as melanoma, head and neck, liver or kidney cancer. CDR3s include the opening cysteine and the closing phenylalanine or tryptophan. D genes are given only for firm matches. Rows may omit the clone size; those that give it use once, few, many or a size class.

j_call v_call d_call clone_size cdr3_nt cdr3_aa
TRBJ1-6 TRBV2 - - TGTGCCAGCAGTGAAGAAAAGGGCGCGGTTAATTCACCCCTCCACTTT CASSEEKGAVNSPLHF
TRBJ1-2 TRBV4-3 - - TGCGCCAGCGCCCCTGGCAGGGGAGTTTACGTCTACACCTTC CASAPGRGVYVYTF
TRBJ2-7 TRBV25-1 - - TGTGCCAGCAGTGATCTTGGGAAGGGACCCTACGAGCAGTACTTC CASSDLGKGPYEQYF
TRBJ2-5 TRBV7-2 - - TGTGCCAGCAGCTTACTTGAGGAACCGACCCAGTACTTC CASSLLEEPTQYF
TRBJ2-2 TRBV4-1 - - TGCGCCAGCAGCCAAGGAAGGGGGGAGTACACCGGGGAGCTGTTTTTT CASSQGRGEYTGELFF
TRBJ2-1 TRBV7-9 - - TGTGCCAGCAGCTTAAGTATCCCCAACAATGAGCAGTTCTTC CASSLSIPNNEQFF
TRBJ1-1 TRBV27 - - TGTGCCAGCAGTTTTGGAGGGAGCACTGAAGCTTTCTTT CASSFGGSTEAFF
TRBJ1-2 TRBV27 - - TGTGCCAGCAGTCCGGGACCCTATGGCTACACCTTC CASSPGPYGYTF
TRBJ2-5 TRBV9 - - TGTGCCAGCAGTACGGGACAACATTTAGAAGAGACCCAGTACTTC CASSTGQHLEETQYF
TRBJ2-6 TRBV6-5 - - TGTGCCAGCAGCCTAGCTTCTGGGGCCAACGTCCTGACTTTC CASSLASGANVLTF
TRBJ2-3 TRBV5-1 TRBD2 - TGCGCCAGCAGCCGCGCCTCTAGCGGGGGGGTCACAGATACGCAGTATTTT CASSRASSGGVTDTQYF
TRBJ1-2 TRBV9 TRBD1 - TGTGCCAGCAGCGTAGCGGACAGGAACTATGGCTACACCTTC CASSVADRNYGYTF
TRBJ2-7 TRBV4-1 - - TGCGCCAGCAGCCAAGTACGGTTCTCCTACGAGCAGTACTTC CASSQVRFSYEQYF
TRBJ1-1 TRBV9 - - TGTGCCAGCAGCGACGAGGGGATGGGTGAAGCTTTCTTT CASSDEGMGEAFF
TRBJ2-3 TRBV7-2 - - TGTGCCAGCAGCGGGGCGGGAACAGATACGCAGTATTTT CASSGAGTDTQYF
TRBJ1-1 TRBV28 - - TGTGCCAGCAGTTTCCCTGTCTCCGGCAACACTGAAGCTTTCTTT CASSFPVSGNTEAFF
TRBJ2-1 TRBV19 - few TGTGCCAGTAGTATTTGGGGGGTCGATGAGCAGTTCTTC CASSIWGVDEQFF
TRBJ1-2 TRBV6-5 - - TGTGCCAGCAGTTACTCGATGGGGAACTATGGCTACACCTTC CASSYSMGNYGYTF
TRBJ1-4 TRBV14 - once TGTGCCAGCAGCCATAAGGTTTTTAGTGAAAAACTGTTTTTT CASSHKVFSEKLFF
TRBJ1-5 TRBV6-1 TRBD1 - TGTGCCAGCCGGACAGGGGGATTGCCCCAGCATTTT CASRTGGLPQHF
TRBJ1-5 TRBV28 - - TGTGCCAGTTTCAGGGGAAATCAGCCCCAGCATTTT CASFRGNQPQHF
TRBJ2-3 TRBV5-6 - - TGTGCCAGCAGCTTGGGCCCCGGGGGCACAGATACGCAGTATTTT CASSLGPGGTDTQYF
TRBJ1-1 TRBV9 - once TGTGCCAGCAGCTCCCTAGGGATTCACACTGAAGCTTTCTTT CASSSLGIHTEAFF
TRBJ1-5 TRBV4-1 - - TGCGCCAGCAGCCCCACACAGGAAAATCAGCCCCAGCATTTT CASSPTQENQPQHF
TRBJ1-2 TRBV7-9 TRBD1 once TGTGCCAGCACCTGGGACAGGGGCATCTATGGCTACACCTTC CASTWDRGIYGYTF
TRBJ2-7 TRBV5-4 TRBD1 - TGTGCCAGCAGCTTCGGACAGGGAGGCTCCTACGAGCAGTACTTC CASSFGQGGSYEQYF
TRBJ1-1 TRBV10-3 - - TGTGCCATCAGTGGGGGGGGGCAGTTGAACACTGAAGCTTTCTTT CAISGGGQLNTEAFF
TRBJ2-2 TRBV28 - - TGTGCCAGCAGTTTATGGCCCTTTGGGTCTCCGACCGGGGAGCTGTTTTTT CASSLWPFGSPTGELFF
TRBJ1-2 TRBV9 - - TGTGCCAGCAGCGTAGCCCTTACAGCCTATGGCTACACCTTC CASSVALTAYGYTF
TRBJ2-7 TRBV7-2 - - TGTGCCAGCAGCCACTTACAGTGGTGGGCGGAAACCTACGAGCAGTACTTC CASSHLQWWAETYEQYF
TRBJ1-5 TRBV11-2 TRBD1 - TGTGCCAGCAGCTTATTTTCAGGGGGAAATCAGCCCCAGCATTTT CASSLFSGGNQPQHF
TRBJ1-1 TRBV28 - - TGTGCCAGCAGGTCGAACACTGAAGCTTTCTTT CASRSNTEAFF
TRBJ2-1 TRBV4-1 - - TGCGCCAGCAGCCCAGAGTCCACTCAGGGATCTCCCTACAATGAGCAGTTCTTC CASSPESTQGSPYNEQFF
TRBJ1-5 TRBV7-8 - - TGTGCCAGCAGCTTTCCCACAGTCCAGGGCTCGTATAGCAATCAGCCCCAGCATTTT CASSFPTVQGSYSNQPQHF
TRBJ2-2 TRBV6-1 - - TGTGCCAGCAGGTTCTTCACCGGGGAGCTGTTTTTT CASRFFTGELFF
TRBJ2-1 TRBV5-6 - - TGTGCCAGCAGCTCTCTGGGCTCCAACAATGAGCAGTTCTTC CASSSLGSNNEQFF
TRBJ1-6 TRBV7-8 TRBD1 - TGTGCCAGCAGCGTTACTATCGGGGACAGCTCCTATAATTCACCCCTCCACTTT CASSVTIGDSSYNSPLHF